This T cell receptor (beta chain) was recorded in a study of blood T cells in healthy people across ages. CDR3 length: 14 amino acids. Germline values: CDR1 MNHEY, CDR2 SVGAGI. V was clipped by 2 bases and J by 7 bases, with 14 bases between them. The draw of peripheral blood yielded ten milliliters from each donor. Extracted total RNA amounted to at least 5 micrograms for each sample. Using a J-beta primer mix together with a sample-barcoded 5' primer, a second PCR was run for about 6 to 12 cycles. Tagging of each cDNA molecule was performed by a template-switch adaptor with 12 random nucleotides. TCRdb reanalysed the 5' RACE reads using MiXCR and keeps one entry per CDR3 protein. The sample carries 1.5 million or so distinct CDR3 sequences, approximately 42% recorded once.

V gene TRBV6-5 combines with J gene TRBJ1-2, with D unresolved. The receptor was derived from a woman aged 18-29 years in good health. The sequenced sample was blood. CDR3 in amino acids: CASSYRAGNGGYTF. The CDR3 DNA is TGTGCCAGCAGTTACCGGGCGGGAAACGGTGGCTACACCTTC.